A single sample gave rise to the 29 T cell receptor beta chains below, sequenced in a study of blood T cell repertoires in COVID-19. Sequencing was performed with immunoSEQ multiplex PCR; in TCRdb, only in-frame clones are kept and a portion is missing. The table shows about 220,000 clones, with around 80% occurring only once. Sample: peripheral blood. The source of these receptors is a woman aged 70 to 79 with acute or convalescent COVID-19.

This rearrangement joins TRBV7-3 to TRBJ2-3; tentatively, D is TRBD2 (5 bases). Trimming left V 2 bases short and J 10 bases short, with 13 bases between. The CDR3 sequence is 13 residues long. Germline V CDR1 and CDR2: SGHTA, FQGTGA. The CDR3 reads CASSLDEGLAQYF. In nucleotides, the CDR3 is TGTGCCAGCAGCTTAGACGAGGGCCTTGCGCAGTATTTT.

As concerns this clone: This specimen includes other DNA sequences encoding the same CDR3. The CDR3 sequence is CASSLGAGTDTQYF. The CDR3 DNA follows: TGTGCCAGCAGCTTAGGGGCAGGCACAGATACGCAGTATTTT. The J gene is TRBJ2-3, the V gene TRBV7-2; D call uncertain. The germline V and J ends were trimmed by 1 base and 1 base, with 6 bases remaining between them. Germline CDR1 and CDR2: SGHTA and FQGNSA. The CDR3 runs 14 residues.

This clone was seen a few times. CDR3 sequence reads: CASSLGRTSGNTIYF. For the CDR3, the DNA is TGTGCCAGCAGCTTGGGCCGGACATCTGGAAACACCATATATTTT. The chain carries TRBV5-8 and TRBJ1-3; D perhaps matches TRBD1 (5 bases). Trimming shortened V by 0 bases and J by 1 base, and 8 bases separated the two germline ends. Germline V gene lookup returns CDR1 SGHTS and CDR2 YDEGEE. There are 15 residues in the CDR3. Full variable domain (outside the CDR3, taken from reference TRBV5-8 and TRBJ1-3): EAGVTQSPTHLIKTRGQQATLRCSPISGHTSVYWYQQALGLGLQFLLWYDEGEERNRGNFPPRFSGRQFPNYSSELNVNALELEDSALYLCASSLGRTSGNTIYFGEGSWLTVV.

The V and J genes are TRBV20-1 and TRBJ2-7, with a weak D call TRBD1 (6 bases). Trimming cost V 5 bases and J 5 bases, with 10 bases left between them. Germline assignment: CDR1 DFQATT and CDR2 SNEGSKA (reference sequence). This CDR3 is built from 11 residues. CDR3 nucleotides: TGCAGTGCTTTACAGGGTAACGAGCAGTACGTC. It is translated as CSALQGNEQYV.

The V and J genes are TRBV30 and TRBJ2-3; tentatively, D is TRBD2 (6 bases). CDR3 length: 13 residues. V was clipped by 3 bases and J by 0 bases, with 7 bases between them. Germline V gene lookup returns CDR1 GTSNPN and CDR2 SVGIG (reference sequence). The CDR3 DNA follows: TGTGCCTGGAGGGGGACTAGCACAGATACGCAGTATTTT. Amino acid sequence: CAWRGTSTDTQYF.

The chain carries TRBV5-1 and TRBJ1-1; tentatively, D is TRBD1 (6 bases). V was pared by 2 bases and J by 6 bases, with 14 bases between. This CDR3 is built from 14 residues. Germline V gene sequence: CDR1 SGHRS, CDR2 YFSETQ. The DNA of the CDR3 is TGCGCCAGCAGCTTAGGGGGTAGGATCTCTGAAGCTTTCTTT. Translating it yields CASSLGGRISEAFF.

The chain couples TRBV2 to TRBJ1-1; weak D call: TRBD1 (5 bases). V lost 1 base and J 5 bases, leaving 11 bases between the germline ends. In germline, CDR1 is SNHLY, CDR2 FYNNEI. The CDR3 is 14 amino acids. Here the CDR3 DNA reads TGTGCCAGCAGTGAAGTAATCGGGGGGACTGAAGCTTTCTTT. Protein product: CASSEVIGGTEAFF.

To note about this clone: At the DNA level, this CDR3 is encoded by other sequences in the same sample as well. The V and J genes are TRBV30 and TRBJ2-3, with 7 bases matching TRBD2. This CDR3 has 14 residues. V trimming: 0 bases; J trimming: 1 base; junction bases outside the gene matches: 1. CDR1 and CDR2 from the germline V gene are GTSNPN and SVGIG (reference sequence). This chain's CDR3 is CAWSVSGGTDTQYF. In DNA, the CDR3 is TGTGCCTGGAGTGTGAGCGGGGGCACAGATACGCAGTATTTT.

V and J are TRBV25-1 and TRBJ1-4, with a weak D call TRBD1 (5 bases). Trimming pared 6 bases from V and 5 bases from J, leaving 16 bases between. Looked up from germline, CDR1 is MGHDK and CDR2 is SYGVNS. This CDR3 is 15 amino acids long. The DNA of the CDR3 is TGTGCCAGCAGCAGCCCACGGGGGGTCAATGAAAAACTGTTTTTT. Its translation is CASSSPRGVNEKLFF.

The chain links TRBV5-1 to TRBJ2-3; 8 nucleotides line up with TRBD2. This CDR3 has 15 residues. V lost 5 bases, J lost 1 base, and 6 bases stayed unmatched. The germline V gene has CDR1 SGHRS and CDR2 YFSETQ. The CDR3 nucleotides are TGCGCCAGCAGTAAAGCGACTAGCGGCACAGATACGCAGTATTTT. Translated, it gives CASSKATSGTDTQYF.

This CDR3 reads CASSSPLAGGPGETQYF. Here the CDR3 DNA reads TGTGCCAGCAGCTCCCCTTTAGCGGGGGGGCCGGGAGAGACCCAGTACTTC. The genes are TRBV7-9 and TRBJ2-5, with 11 bases aligning to TRBD2. This CDR3 is 17 amino acids long. V lost 4 bases and J lost 4; bases outside the gene matches: 11. Germline lookup yields CDR1 SEHNR and CDR2 FQNEAQ (reference sequence).

This clone was counted a few times. The rearrangement links TRBV24-1 to TRBJ1-5; 7 nucleotides line up with TRBD1. The CDR3 is made up of 15 amino acids. Germline V gene sequence: CDR1 KGHDR, CDR2 SFDVKD. V lost 3 bases to trimming and J lost 5 bases; unmatched junction nucleotides: 6. The CDR3 coding sequence is TGTGCCACCAGTGATAATCAAGGGGGCGATCAGCCCCAGCATTTT. Amino acid sequence: CATSDNQGGDQPQHF.

The chain links TRBV7-2 to TRBJ2-1, with TRBD1 matching 9 bases. CDR3 size: 15 residues. Germline assignment: CDR1 SGHTA and CDR2 FQGNSA. Germline trimming cut 1 base from V and 7 bases from J; bases unmatched to any gene: 5. The CDR3 DNA follows: TGTGCCAGCAGCTTAGACAGGGGGCGATGGAATGAGCAGTTCTTC. It codes for CASSLDRGRWNEQFF.

A few counts support this clone. The chain has TRBV11-2 and TRBJ2-1, with D hard to call. V was clipped by 1 base and J by 8 bases, with 6 bases between them. The germline V gene has CDR1 SGHAT and CDR2 FQNNGV. There are 12 residues in the CDR3. The CDR3 bases are TGTGCCAGCAGCTTAGTAATCTATGAGCAGTTCTTC. The encoded protein is CASSLVIYEQFF. The variable domain in full, completed from reference TRBV11-2 and TRBJ2-1, reads EAGVAQSPRYKIIEKRQSVAFWCNPISGHATLYWYQQILGQGPKLLIQFQNNGVVDDSQLPKDRFSAERLKGVDSTLKIQPAKLEDSAVYLCASSLVIYEQFFGPGTRLTVL.

This clone was seen a handful of times. The rearrangement links TRBV10-3 to TRBJ1-3, with no clear D. CDR1 ENHRY and CDR2 SYGVKD come from the germline V gene. Between the trimmed V and J ends, which lost 3 bases and 0 bases, there was a span of 6 bases. CDR3 length: 14 amino acids. The CDR3 spells CAISDSVSGNTIYF. DNA of the CDR3: TGTGCCATCAGTGACTCGGTCTCTGGAAACACCATATATTTT.

The CDR3 DNA sequence: TGCGCCAGCAGCTCAACAGGGGGCCAGAGAGAGACCCAGTACTTC. Protein product: CASSSTGGQRETQYF. The chain is built from TRBV5-1 and TRBJ2-5, with 9 positions matching TRBD1. The CDR3 extends over 15 amino acids. The germline V gene encodes CDR1 SGHRS and CDR2 YFSETQ. V lost 3 bases and J lost 4; bases outside the gene matches: 7.

The genes are TRBV29-1 and TRBJ2-7; weak D call: TRBD2 (6 bases). The CDR3 runs 12 residues. Trimming removed 4 bases at V and 0 bases at J, with 7 bases between. CDR1 and CDR2 from the germline V gene are SQVTM and ANQGSEA. Written as DNA, the CDR3 is TGCAGCGTTGGGAGGGTCTCCTACGAGCAGTACTTC. As protein: CSVGRVSYEQYF.

A remark on this clone: Compared with germline, one end of the junction differs, possibly owing to a read error. The same CDR3 is also encoded by other DNA sequences in this sample. The chain uses TRBV7-9 and TRBJ2-3, with 10 bases aligning to TRBD2. Germline V gene lookup returns CDR1 SEHNR and CDR2 FQNEAQ (reference sequence). The CDR3 covers 14 residues. The CDR3 reads CASSRTSGTDTQYF. DNA for the CDR3: TGTGCCAGCAGCCGGACTAGCGGCACCGATACGCAGTATTTT.

The J gene is TRBJ2-5, the V gene TRBV11-2; 7 nucleotides match TRBD1. The CDR3 is made up of 12 amino acids. Germline values: CDR1 SGHAT, CDR2 FQNNGV. V shed 5 bases and J 11 bases; nucleotides not matched to a gene: 8. The CDR3 DNA sequence: TGTGCCAGCAGCGACAGGGCCTTGGAACAGTACTTC. The encoded protein is CASSDRALEQYF.

This chain links TRBV9 with TRBJ2-3; D is uncertain. This CDR3 is 13 amino acids long. Trimming took 0 bases from V and 6 from J, leaving 8 bases between them. Germline V CDR1 and CDR2: SGDLS, YYNGEE. The CDR3 DNA follows: TGTGCCAGCAGCGTAGCTAGTCCGGATACGCAGTATTTT. Residues: CASSVASPDTQYF.

V is TRBV7-8 and J is TRBJ2-5, with a possible D match to TRBD2 (6 bases). Trimming took off 3 bases at V and 1 base at J, with 18 bases between the two ends. This CDR3 has 17 residues. The germline V gene encodes CDR1 SGHVS and CDR2 FQNEAQ. The CDR3 DNA follows: TGTGCCAGCAGCTTCTTCTCGGACGCGGGGATCCAAGAGACCCAGTACTTC. Encoded protein: CASSFFSDAGIQETQYF.

J is TRBJ2-2 and V is TRBV4-1, with 9 bases aligning to TRBD2. The CDR3 covers 16 residues. Germline loops: CDR1 MGHRA, CDR2 YSYEKL. V shed 3 bases and J 1 base; nucleotides not matched to a gene: 3. The CDR3 DNA reads as TGCGCCAGCAGCCACCAACTAGCGGGGAACACCGGGGAGCTGTTTTTT. This codes for CASSHQLAGNTGELFF.

The V and J genes are TRBV6-5 and TRBJ1-5; TRBD1 is a possible D gene (6 bases). The V and J ends lost 6 bases and 5 bases respectively, with 8 bases between them. CDR1 is MNHEY, CDR2 SVGAGI, per germline. The CDR3 totals 12 residues. This CDR3 reads CASRQGDQPQHF. CDR3 in DNA: TGTGCCAGCAGACAGGGTGATCAGCCCCAGCATTTT.

V gene TRBV7-2 combines with J gene TRBJ2-7; D not resolved. V was cut by 5 bases and J by 6 bases, with 14 bases left in between. This CDR3 is built from 13 residues. Germline CDR1 and CDR2: SGHTA and FQGNSA. DNA of the CDR3: TGTGCCAGCAGCGCCTCTTATGTCGGCGAGCAGTACTTC. Its translation: CASSASYVGEQYF. The full variable domain, completed using reference TRBV7-2 and TRBJ2-7, is GAGVSQSPSNKVTEKGKDVELRCDPISGHTALYWYRQSLGQGLEFLIYFQGNSAPDKSGLPSDRFSAERTGGSVSTLTIQRTQQEDSAVYLCASSASYVGEQYFGPGTRLTVT.

The sample holds a few counts of this clone. V gene TRBV25-1 combines with J gene TRBJ2-2, with 7 bases fitting TRBD2. With V trimmed by 9 bases and J by 6 bases, 10 bases remained unmatched. CDR3 length: 14 amino acids. The germline CDR1 and CDR2 sequences are MGHDK and SYGVNS. CDR3 sequence: CASLPGGRAGELFF. Here the CDR3 DNA reads TGTGCCAGTTTACCGGGGGGACGGGCCGGGGAGCTGTTTTTT.

The CDR3 loop is CASRVTGVNTEAFF. The CDR3 bases are TGTGCCAGCAGGGTTACAGGGGTGAACACTGAAGCTTTCTTT. This chain links TRBV2 with TRBJ1-1, with 7 bases matching TRBD1. CDR1 and CDR2 (germline): SNHLY, FYNNEI. The CDR3 is 14 amino acids. V lost 6 bases and J lost 0; bases outside the gene matches: 4.

V usage is TRBV6-1 and J usage is TRBJ2-2; 9 nucleotides agree with TRBD1. The CDR3 is 17 residues long. V shed 4 bases, J shed 1 base, and the junction held 7 bases outside the gene matches. Germline lookup yields CDR1 MNHNS and CDR2 SASEGT. CDR3 sequence: CASSAIPGQGNTGELFF. In DNA, the CDR3 is TGTGCCAGCAGTGCAATTCCGGGACAGGGGAACACCGGGGAGCTGTTTTTT.

This chain joins TRBV18 and TRBJ2-2; TRBD1 might be the D (5 bases). V dropped 2 bases and J dropped 4 bases, with 11 bases sitting between them. Germline CDR1 is KGHSH and CDR2 is LQKENI. This CDR3 spans 15 amino acids. The CDR3 DNA reads as TGTGCCAGCTCACCATTGTTCGACAGCACCGGGGAGCTGTTTTTT. Amino acids: CASSPLFDSTGELFF.

The chain employs TRBV5-1 and TRBJ1-1, with D possibly matching TRBD1 (5 bases). CDR3 size: 13 residues. Germline assignment: CDR1 SGHRS and CDR2 YFSETQ. Trimming took 3 bases from V and 3 from J, leaving 9 bases between them. The CDR3 reads CASSWTYDTEAFF. CDR3 sequence (DNA): TGCGCCAGCAGCTGGACATATGACACTGAAGCTTTCTTT.